These T cell receptor beta chains were read from a single sample in a study of blood T cell repertoires in COVID-19. The data were produced by immunoSEQ multiplex PCR, yet TCRdb's version contains in-frame clones alone and is incomplete. The sample has 150,000 to 200,000 clones; about four fifths are singletons. The specimen sequenced was peripheral blood. All receptors come from an elderly woman with COVID-19, enrolled during active disease. Each CDR3 is given with its conserved first and last residue. Each record gives: V gene, D gene, clone size, J gene, CDR3 DNA, CDR3 protein. D genes are given only for firm matches. Part of the rows lack a size; the others show once, few, many or a class for expanded clones.

V gene: TRBV11-3; D gene: TRBD2; clone size: few; J gene: TRBJ2-5; CDR3 DNA: TGTGCCAGCAGCTTAGTTACTATGCGGGGGGGGGCGGAGACCCAGTACTTC; CDR3 protein: CASSLVTMRGGAETQYF
V gene: TRBV5-6; D gene: TRBD1; clone size: .; J gene: TRBJ2-7; CDR3 DNA: TGTGCCAGCAGTTATGGACAGGGATGGGACGAGCAGTACTTC; CDR3 protein: CASSYGQGWDEQYF
V gene: TRBV11-2; D gene: .; clone size: once; J gene: TRBJ1-6; CDR3 DNA: TGTGCCAGCAGCCCTACAGGGTATAATTCACCCCTCCACTTT; CDR3 protein: CASSPTGYNSPLHF
V gene: TRBV11-3; D gene: .; clone size: .; J gene: TRBJ1-1; CDR3 DNA: TGTGCCAGCAGCCCAGGGAACACTGAAGCTTTCTTT; CDR3 protein: CASSPGNTEAFF
V gene: TRBV6-2/TRBV6-3; D gene: .; clone size: .; J gene: TRBJ1-5; CDR3 DNA: TGTGCCAGCAGCGACGGGGCAGGGGCGGGGGATCAGCCCCAGCATTTT; CDR3 protein: CASSDGAGAGDQPQHF
V gene: TRBV19; D gene: .; clone size: .; J gene: TRBJ2-7; CDR3 DNA: TGTGCCAGTAGTATTTCTCAGGGGATCTACGAGCAGTACTTC; CDR3 protein: CASSISQGIYEQYF
V gene: TRBV23-1; D gene: TRBD1; clone size: .; J gene: TRBJ2-4; CDR3 DNA: TGCGCCAGCAGTCAAGAGCGACAGGGTAGTCGTATACCAAAAAACATTCAGTACTTC; CDR3 protein: CASSQERQGSRIPKNIQYF
V gene: TRBV7-2; D gene: TRBD1; clone size: .; J gene: TRBJ1-2; CDR3 DNA: TGTGCCAGCAGCTTACTCAGGACAGGGAACTATGGCTACACCTTC; CDR3 protein: CASSLLRTGNYGYTF
V gene: TRBV2; D gene: TRBD1; clone size: .; J gene: TRBJ2-7; CDR3 DNA: TGTGCCAGCAGTGTCGGACAGGAGTCCTCCTACGAGCAGTACTTC; CDR3 protein: CASSVGQESSYEQYF
V gene: TRBV27; D gene: .; clone size: .; J gene: TRBJ1-1; CDR3 DNA: TGTGCCAGCAGTCCCCCGTCCGGGTTGGCGGGCACTGAAGCTTTCTTT; CDR3 protein: CASSPPSGLAGTEAFF
V gene: TRBV9; D gene: TRBD1; clone size: .; J gene: TRBJ2-7; CDR3 DNA: TGTGCCAGCAGCGCCTCCGGGACAGGAATCTACGAGCAGTACTTC; CDR3 protein: CASSASGTGIYEQYF
V gene: TRBV29-1; D gene: TRBD2; clone size: .; J gene: TRBJ2-3; CDR3 DNA: TGCAGCGTTGACCAGCGGGGGGCGGGAGATACGCAGTATTTT; CDR3 protein: CSVDQRGAGDTQYF
V gene: TRBV19; D gene: .; clone size: .; J gene: TRBJ2-7; CDR3 DNA: TGTGCCAGTAGTATATTTCCAGGACACTACGAGCAGTACTTC; CDR3 protein: CASSIFPGHYEQYF
V gene: TRBV7-9; D gene: .; clone size: .; J gene: TRBJ1-2; CDR3 DNA: TGTGCCAGCCTTGGGGGCCCTTCCTTTAACTATGGCTACACCTTC; CDR3 protein: CASLGGPSFNYGYTF
V gene: TRBV29-1; D gene: TRBD1; clone size: once; J gene: TRBJ2-5; CDR3 DNA: TGCAGCGTTCCGACAGGGGGCGTTGAGACCCAGTACTTC; CDR3 protein: CSVPTGGVETQYF
V gene: TRBV5-1; D gene: TRBD2; clone size: .; J gene: TRBJ2-7; CDR3 DNA: TGCGCCAGCAGCTTGGCCGCTAGCGGGAGATCCTACGAGCAGTACTTC; CDR3 protein: CASSLAASGRSYEQYF
V gene: TRBV4-2; D gene: .; clone size: .; J gene: TRBJ2-1; CDR3 DNA: TGTGCCAGCAGCCAGCACGATAGCGGCAATGAGCAGTTCTTC; CDR3 protein: CASSQHDSGNEQFF
V gene: TRBV19; D gene: .; clone size: .; J gene: TRBJ1-2; CDR3 DNA: TGTGCCAGTAGTCTCCTTGGGGCTATCTATGGCTACACCTTC; CDR3 protein: CASSLLGAIYGYTF
V gene: TRBV12-3/TRBV12-4; D gene: .; clone size: many; J gene: TRBJ1-1; CDR3 DNA: TGTGCCAGCAGTTTTGAGGGCCCTGAAGCTTTCTTT; CDR3 protein: CASSFEGPEAFF
V gene: TRBV18; D gene: TRBD2; clone size: .; J gene: TRBJ2-1; CDR3 DNA: TGTGCCAGCTCACCCCGCCAAGCGGGGGGTTACAATGAGCAGTTCTTC; CDR3 protein: CASSPRQAGGYNEQFF
V gene: TRBV27; D gene: .; clone size: .; J gene: TRBJ1-1; CDR3 DNA: TGTGCCAGCAGTTTATTAGGGGTGGCCACTGAAGCTTTCTTT; CDR3 protein: CASSLLGVATEAFF
V gene: TRBV7-2; D gene: .; clone size: .; J gene: TRBJ1-2; CDR3 DNA: TGTGCCAGCAGCTCGGTCCCCTCGGGGTATGGCTACACCTTC; CDR3 protein: CASSSVPSGYGYTF
V gene: TRBV19; D gene: .; clone size: .; J gene: TRBJ2-5; CDR3 DNA: TGTGCCAGTAGTATCGAGGCAGGGGCTGCAAAGACCCAGTACTTC; CDR3 protein: CASSIEAGAAKTQYF
V gene: TRBV27; D gene: .; clone size: .; J gene: TRBJ1-5; CDR3 DNA: TGTGCCAGCAGTCCCAGGGTAGTTCAGCCCCAGCATTTT; CDR3 protein: CASSPRVVQPQHF
V gene: TRBV6-2/TRBV6-3; D gene: .; clone size: .; J gene: TRBJ2-2; CDR3 DNA: TGTGCCAGCAGTGACGCACAGGGAGCCGGGGAGCTGTTTTTT; CDR3 protein: CASSDAQGAGELFF
V gene: TRBV4-1; D gene: .; clone size: .; J gene: TRBJ2-5; CDR3 DNA: TGCGCCAGCAGCCGAGTAGCGGTAGGGGAGACCCAGTACTTC; CDR3 protein: CASSRVAVGETQYF
V gene: TRBV13; D gene: TRBD1; clone size: .; J gene: TRBJ1-1; CDR3 DNA: TGTGCCACCACCAGGGGGCCCACTGAAGCTTTCTTT; CDR3 protein: CATTRGPTEAFF
V gene: TRBV5-1; D gene: TRBD1; clone size: once; J gene: TRBJ1-6; CDR3 DNA: TGCGCCAGCAGCTTCACCTCGGGACAGGCAAATTCACCCCTCCACTTT; CDR3 protein: CASSFTSGQANSPLHF
V gene: TRBV24-1; D gene: TRBD1; clone size: .; J gene: TRBJ2-3; CDR3 DNA: TGTGCCACCAGTGATCCCGGGACAGAGGCACGAGATACGCAGTATTTT; CDR3 protein: CATSDPGTEARDTQYF
V gene: TRBV7-2; D gene: TRBD2; clone size: .; J gene: TRBJ2-1; CDR3 DNA: TGTGCCGCCGGGCGGGGGGCCAATGAGCAGTTCTTC; CDR3 protein: CAAGRGANEQFF